The clone carrying this TCR beta chain has a count of ten or more. Its target is not known. Other DNA sequences of this sample code for an identical CDR3. The record originates from a study of T cell clonality in common variable immunodeficiency. Only in-frame clones appear in the TCRdb table, and some are missing; sequencing was by immunoSEQ multiplex PCR. Recorded here are tens of thousands of clones, none singletons. Study-wide findings and caveats: CVID subjects showed higher TCRbeta clonality than healthy controls.

The sequenced sample consisted of peripheral blood mononuclear cells. This clonotype was sampled from a person aged 18 to 75 in good health.

The CDR3 protein is CASSAGTGPVGYTF. CDR3 DNA (partial): TGTGCCAGCAGTGCCGGGACAGGCCCAGTAGGA. The chain joins TRBV6-1 to TRBJ1-2; TRBD1 aligns across 8 bases. The read ends 3 residues early relative to the CDR3; the germline J gene fills the gap. CDR1 MNHNS and CDR2 SASEGT come from the germline V gene. There are 14 residues in the CDR3.